These 27 T cell receptor beta chains were all obtained from the same sample, sequenced in a study of shared clonotypes between healthy human individuals. The method was immunoSEQ multiplex PCR; TCRdb's version includes in-frame clones alone and lacks a portion of them. This sample carries about a million clones, about 72% of them seen once, and the ten largest clones take 0.85% to 1%. The sample consisted of memory CD4+ T cells from PBMCs. Subset noted: CD45RA-negative fraction. These receptors were obtained from a man aged 18 to 35 in good health. Some clones in this sample may be carry-over from other donors' samples.

V usage is TRBV11-1 and J usage is TRBJ2-7; tentative D call: TRBD2 (6 bases). V lost 5 bases and J 4 bases, leaving 12 bases between the germline ends. CDR1 SGHAT and CDR2 FQDESV come from the germline V gene (reference sequence). CDR3 length equals 13 residues. This CDR3 is CASSQVGGYEQYF. CDR3 nucleotides: TGTGCCAGCAGCCAAGTGGGGGGTTACGAGCAGTACTTC.

The genes are TRBV7-9 and TRBJ1-1; D ambiguous. Germline V gene lookup returns CDR1 SEHNR and CDR2 FQNEAQ (reference sequence). V lost 2 bases and J lost 2, with 9 bases in between. This CDR3 has 14 residues. In nucleotides, the CDR3 is TGTGCCAGCAGCTTACCAGTTGGCAACACTGAAGCTTTCTTT. Protein: CASSLPVGNTEAFF.

The J gene is TRBJ2-7, the V gene TRBV6-1, with D possibly called TRBD1 or TRBD2 (5 bases each). Germline V lookup: CDR1 MNHNS, CDR2 SASEGT. The V and J ends lost 6 bases and 0 bases respectively, with 15 bases between them. The CDR3 consists of 15 residues. The CDR3 sequence is CASSTGTLNSYEQYF. The DNA for the CDR3 is TGTGCCAGCAGCACCGGGACGCTAAACTCCTACGAGCAGTACTTC.

The chain links TRBV5-1 to TRBJ2-1, with 15 bases matching TRBD2. The CDR3 is 17 amino acids. V was clipped by 0 bases and J by 9 bases; unmatched bases: 7. The V gene's germline CDR1 is SGHRS and CDR2 YFSETQ. The CDR3 protein is CASSLDGLAGGQFEQFF. The CDR3 coding sequence is TGCGCCAGCAGCTTGGACGGACTAGCGGGAGGGCAGTTTGAGCAGTTCTTC.

The chain recombines TRBV9 with TRBJ2-1; TRBD2 matches at 8 bases. V dropped 0 bases and J dropped 9; count of bases not matched to a gene: 8. This CDR3 is built from 15 residues. CDR1 and CDR2 from the germline V gene are SGDLS and YYNGEE. CDR3 region: CASSVDGRAVAEQFF. CDR3 sequence (DNA): TGTGCCAGCAGCGTAGACGGGAGGGCCGTCGCTGAGCAGTTCTTC. Looking up the rest from reference TRBV9 and TRBJ2-1 gives the full variable domain: DSGVTQTPKHLITATGQRVTLRCSPRSGDLSVYWYQQSLDQGLQFLIQYYNGEERAKGNILERFSAQQFPDLHSELNLSSLELGDSALYFCASSVDGRAVAEQFFGPGTRLTVL.

The chain joins TRBV7-9 to TRBJ2-6, with 7 bases aligning to TRBD2. Germline CDR1 and CDR2: SEHNR and FQNEAQ (reference sequence). J lost 4 bases, V lost 5 bases, and 5 bases had no gene match. CDR3 length: 15 amino acids. Here the CDR3 reads CASSRLASGANVLTF. The CDR3 nucleotides are TGTGCCAGCAGCAGACTAGCATCCGGGGCCAACGTCCTGACTTTC. Supplemented by reference TRBV7-9 and TRBJ2-6, the full variable domain reads DTGVSQNPRHKITKRGQNVTFRCDPISEHNRLYWYRQTLGQGPEFLTYFQNEAQLEKSRLLSDRFSAERPKGSFSTLEIQRTEQGDSAMYLCASSRLASGANVLTFGAGSRLTVL.

The rearrangement uses TRBV6-6 and TRBJ2-1, with 8 nucleotides matching TRBD2. Germline CDR1 is MNHNY and CDR2 is SVGAGI (reference sequence). The CDR3 loop spans 16 amino acids. Trimming cost V 7 bases and J 0 bases; bases outside gene matches: 8. The CDR3 spells CASTLIAGSSYNEQFF. The DNA for the CDR3 is TGTGCCAGCACCCTCATAGCGGGGAGCTCCTACAATGAGCAGTTCTTC.

This clone was picked up a small number of times. The J gene is TRBJ1-2, the V gene TRBV6-1; a weak D match, TRBD1 (6 bases). The CDR3 is 14 residues long. CDR1 and CDR2 from the germline V gene are MNHNS and SASEGT. Trimming pared 4 bases from V and 4 bases from J, leaving 13 bases between. The CDR3 DNA sequence: TGTGCCAGCAGTGCAGGACAGCGAGTCTATGGCTACACCTTC. It yields the protein CASSAGQRVYGYTF.

Many counts were recorded for this clone. The V and J genes are TRBV6-5 and TRBJ1-2; D remains ambiguous. Germline V gene data show CDR1 as MNHEY and CDR2 as SVGAGI. The CDR3 covers 13 residues. The V gene lost 2 bases and the J gene lost 6 bases, with 10 bases spanning the gap. CDR3 nucleotide sequence: TGTGCCAGCAGTTACGACCCCGAAGATGGCTACACCTTC. This encodes CASSYDPEDGYTF.

The chain recombines TRBV28 with TRBJ2-7; TRBD1 matches 7 bases. The junction had 6 bases not matched to a gene; V was cut back by 10 bases and J by 0 bases. The CDR3 loop spans 13 amino acids. Germline V CDR1 and CDR2: MDHEN, SYDVKM. CDR3 loop: CATHGTDSYEQYF. CDR3 DNA: TGTGCCACCCACGGGACAGACTCCTACGAGCAGTACTTC.

The rearrangement links TRBV19 to TRBJ2-1; 10 bases line up with TRBD2. This CDR3 comprises 15 residues. Looked up from germline, CDR1 is LNHDA and CDR2 is SQIVND (reference sequence). The V gene end was trimmed by 3 bases and the J gene end by 7 bases; junction bases not matched to a gene: 6. CDR3 coding DNA: TGTGCCAGTAGTATTACTAGCGGGGCACTAAATGAGCAGTTCTTC. This translates into CASSITSGALNEQFF.

This sequence joins TRBV11-3 and TRBJ2-3, with TRBD1 identical over 7 bases. The CDR3 loop spans 15 amino acids. Germline-derived CDR1 and CDR2 are SGHNT and YENEEA. Trimming cost V 1 base and J 9 bases; bases outside gene matches: 10. CDR3 sequence reads: CASSLGLAEGATQYF. Here the CDR3 DNA reads TGTGCCAGCAGCTTAGGCCTAGCCGAGGGGGCCACGCAGTATTTT.

This chain joins TRBV11-2 and TRBJ2-3; TRBD2 matches 11 bases. Germline CDR1 is SGHAT and CDR2 is FQNNGV. The CDR3 spans 15 residues. V gave up 4 bases and J gave up 4 bases; unmatched junction bases: 4. The CDR3 reads CASSSTSGSPDTQYF. For the CDR3, the DNA is TGTGCCAGCAGCTCTACTAGCGGGAGCCCAGATACGCAGTATTTT.

This chain joins TRBV7-8 and TRBJ2-3; D remains unclear. The CDR3 length is 12 residues. V was pared by 5 bases and J by 9 bases, with 12 bases between. CDR1 is SGHVS and CDR2 is FQNEAQ in the germline V gene. This CDR3 is CASSPLQFTQYF. As DNA, the CDR3 is TGTGCCAGCAGCCCCCTCCAGTTCACGCAGTATTTT.

The chain couples TRBV18 to TRBJ1-3, with 11 bases that match TRBD1. Germline-derived CDR1 and CDR2 are KGHSH and LQKENI. The CDR3 has 19 amino acids. The ends lost 1 base at V and 4 bases at J; junction bases unmatched: 12. DNA of the CDR3: TGTGCCAGCTCACCACTAGGACAGGGGGCGTATTCGGGAGGAAACACCATATATTTT. Translating it yields CASSPLGQGAYSGGNTIYF.

V is TRBV10-3 and J is TRBJ1-5; 7 bases are shared with TRBD1. The V and J ends lost 8 bases and 9 bases, in that order; junction bases with no gene match: 13. The CDR3 consists of 14 residues. CDR1 and CDR2 from the germline V gene are ENHRY and SYGVKD. This chain's CDR3 is CAIGPKTGDGPQHF. The DNA of the CDR3 is TGTGCCATCGGACCTAAAACAGGGGATGGGCCCCAGCATTTT.

The J gene is TRBJ2-2, the V gene TRBV28; D may be TRBD2 (6 bases). Germline assignment: CDR1 MDHEN and CDR2 SYDVKM. V was shortened by 5 bases and J by 0 bases, with 16 bases between the two germline ends. This CDR3 region has 17 residues. CDR3 sequence reads: CASSRISGPSNTGELFF. For the CDR3, the DNA is TGTGCCAGCAGTAGAATCAGCGGGCCATCGAACACCGGGGAGCTGTTTTTT.

The chain has TRBV18 and TRBJ2-7; TRBD1 matches 7 bases. Germline V CDR1 and CDR2: KGHSH, LQKENI. This CDR3 spans 14 amino acids. Trimming took 5 bases from V and 4 from J; bases not matched to a gene: 8. CDR3 protein: CASSRVTGEYEQYF. The DNA for the CDR3 is TGTGCCAGCTCAAGGGTTACAGGGGAATACGAGCAGTACTTC.

The V gene is TRBV19, the J gene TRBJ2-3; 10 nucleotides line up with TRBD1. The CDR3 spans 14 residues. Germline V CDR1 and CDR2: LNHDA, SQIVND (reference sequence). The J segment lost 8 bases and the V segment lost 6 bases, leaving 8 bases of the junction unmatched. CDR3: CASSDTGDRGTQYF. The CDR3, as DNA: TGTGCCAGTAGCGATACCGGGGACAGGGGTACGCAGTATTTT.

The chain couples TRBV7-8 to TRBJ2-7; D may be TRBD1 (6 bases). The CDR3 is 14 amino acids. Trimming took off 1 base at V and 0 bases at J, with 7 bases between the two ends. CDR1 is SGHVS and CDR2 is FQNEAQ in the germline V gene. Written as DNA, the CDR3 is TGTGCCAGCAGCTTAGTGACAGGCTCCTACGAGCAGTACTTC. It encodes CASSLVTGSYEQYF.

The V call is TRBV7-2, the J call TRBJ2-3, with unresolved D. Per germline, CDR1 SGHTA and CDR2 FQGNSA. V was shortened by 6 bases and J by 2 bases, with 9 bases between the two germline ends. This CDR3 spans 13 amino acids. The CDR3 spells CASSLENTDTQYF. The CDR3 DNA sequence: TGTGCCAGCAGTCTTGAAAACACAGATACGCAGTATTTT.

V usage is TRBV2 and J usage is TRBJ2-1, with TRBD2 matching over 14 bases. The CDR3 is 15 residues long. Germline V gives CDR1 SNHLY, CDR2 FYNNEI. The V segment lost 2 bases and the J segment 8 bases; nucleotides outside the gene matches: 2. CDR3 DNA sequence: TGTGCCAGCAGTGAATGGGGACTAGCGGGAGATGAGCAGTTCTTC. Its protein is CASSEWGLAGDEQFF.

V gene TRBV18 combines with J gene TRBJ1-1; TRBD1 is a possible D gene (5 bases). This CDR3 region has 16 residues. CDR1 is KGHSH, CDR2 LQKENI, per germline. V was cut by 5 bases and J by 1 base, with 17 bases left in between. The CDR3 loop is CASSRIYGGRNTEAFF. In DNA, the CDR3 is TGTGCCAGCTCAAGGATTTATGGGGGACGGAACACTGAAGCTTTCTTT.

This CDR3 reads CASILSWRARNEQFF. The CDR3 coding sequence is TGTGCCAGCATTCTTAGCTGGAGGGCCCGGAATGAGCAGTTCTTC. This rearrangement joins TRBV27 to TRBJ2-1; TRBD2 is a possible D gene (6 bases). Germline CDR1 MNHEY, CDR2 SMNVEV (reference sequence). The V end was cut by 7 bases, the J end by 7 bases, with 20 bases between. The CDR3 has 15 amino acids.

The V and J genes are TRBV28 and TRBJ1-1; TRBD1 might be the D (5 bases). The CDR3 extends over 16 amino acids. Germline V gene data show CDR1 as MDHEN and CDR2 as SYDVKM. Between the trimmed V and J ends, which lost 6 bases and 1 base, there was a span of 18 bases. The CDR3 nucleotides are TGTGCCAGCAGGGCCCGGGGGGAGGGAGGGAACACTGAAGCTTTCTTT. Amino acid sequence: CASRARGEGGNTEAFF. The full variable domain, in which reference TRBV28 and TRBJ1-1 provide the parts outside the CDR3, is DVKVTQSSRYLVKRTGEKVFLECVQDMDHENMFWYRQDPGLGLRLIYFSYDVKMKEKGDIPEGYSVSREKKERFSLILESASTNQTSMYLCASRARGEGGNTEAFFGQGTRLTVV.

The table lists this clone with many counts. This chain joins TRBV19 and TRBJ1-4; D may be TRBD1 (5 bases). CDR1 is LNHDA and CDR2 is SQIVND in the germline V gene (reference sequence). CDR3 length equals 15 residues. V lost 6 bases and J lost 8, with 19 bases in between. CDR3 sequence: CASRAAEGILEKLFF. CDR3 in DNA: TGTGCCAGTAGGGCAGCTGAGGGGATACTCGAAAAACTGTTTTTT.

This sequence joins TRBV30 and TRBJ2-1, with D uncertain. V lost 0 bases and J lost 8, with 14 bases in between. The CDR3 has 14 residues. CDR1 is GTSNPN, CDR2 SVGIG, per germline (reference sequence). The CDR3 DNA is TGTGCCTGGAGTGTACTGAGAGTTGGCGATGAGCAGTTCTTC. This gives the protein CAWSVLRVGDEQFF.